This record concerns one T cell receptor beta chain sequence. Its antigen is as yet unknown. This specimen comes from a study of T cell responses to AZD1222 COVID-19 vaccine. General study results and limits: Receipt of two AZD1222 doses was followed by a rise in Spike-specific TCR breadth and depth.

The CDR3 is 12 amino acids. Germline loops: CDR1 MNHEY, CDR2 SMNVEV (reference sequence). V was trimmed by 7 bases and J by 1 base, leaving 7 bases between them. Sequencing was performed with immunoSEQ multiplex PCR; in TCRdb, only in-frame clones are kept and a portion is missing. Of tens of thousands of clones listed, around three quarters were seen once; the top ten hold around 6.6%. The sequence was collected from an adult in good health. The rearrangement links TRBV27 to TRBJ2-5; D unclear. This sample comprised peripheral blood, obtained on day 0 of AZD1222 vaccination. The chain's CDR3 is CASKHLQETQYF. DNA for the CDR3: TGTGCCAGCAAACACCTCCAAGAGACCCAGTACTTC.